A single sample is the source of the 22 T cell receptor beta chains below, sequenced in a study of blood T cell repertoires in COVID-19. Measured with immunoSEQ multiplex PCR; TCRdb has only the in-frame clones, and not every one. The data contain under 450,000 clones, roughly four fifths of them seen just once; the ten biggest clones take up about 1.2%. Material: peripheral blood. The receptor source for this set is a human donor with acute or convalescent COVID-19. The donor label of this sample is uncertain.

This sequence joins TRBV9 and TRBJ2-1; weak D call: TRBD2 (5 bases). The V and J ends lost 2 bases and 9 bases respectively, with 15 bases between them. CDR1 is SGDLS, CDR2 YYNGEE, per germline. This CDR3 has 14 residues. The CDR3 DNA reads TGTGCCAGCAGCGTCTCGGACTTAGGTGGTGAGCAGTTCTTC. Translating it yields CASSVSDLGGEQFF.

The J gene is TRBJ2-7, the V gene TRBV7-8, with no clear D. Germline-derived CDR1 and CDR2 are SGHVS and FQNEAQ. This CDR3 contains 13 residues. V was clipped by 4 bases and J by 6 bases, with 13 bases between them. The CDR3 is CASSSAALGEQYF. CDR3 sequence (DNA): TGTGCCAGCAGCTCGGCGGCCCTCGGCGAGCAGTACTTC.

This chain links TRBV11-2 with TRBJ2-7; D is uncertain. The CDR3 contains 14 residues. V was trimmed by 0 bases and J by 4 bases, leaving 10 bases between them. Germline V lookup: CDR1 SGHAT, CDR2 FQNNGV. The CDR3 sequence: CASSLETTPYEQYF. CDR3 coding DNA: TGTGCCAGCAGCTTAGAAACTACTCCGTACGAGCAGTACTTC.

The genes are TRBV7-8 and TRBJ1-5; D not certain. This CDR3 contains 13 residues. Germline CDR1 SGHVS, CDR2 FQNEAQ. The ends were cut back, 5 bases at V and 4 bases at J, with 9 bases in the middle. The CDR3 here is CASSPGQNQPQHF. CDR3 DNA: TGTGCCAGCAGCCCGGGTCAAAATCAGCCCCAGCATTTT.

The chain carries TRBV5-8 and TRBJ2-7, with TRBD1 matching over 7 bases. Trimming removed 0 bases from V and 2 bases from J; junction bases left unmatched: 5. The length of the CDR3 is 15 residues. CDR1 is SGHTS, CDR2 YDEGEE, per germline. CDR3 sequence reads: CASSLGQGNPYEQYF. The DNA for the CDR3 is TGTGCCAGCAGCTTGGGACAGGGCAACCCCTACGAGCAGTACTTC. Full variable domain (remainder filled in from reference TRBV5-8 and TRBJ2-7): EAGVTQSPTHLIKTRGQQATLRCSPISGHTSVYWYQQALGLGLQFLLWYDEGEERNRGNFPPRFSGRQFPNYSSELNVNALELEDSALYLCASSLGQGNPYEQYFGPGTRLTVT.

The genes are TRBV18 and TRBJ2-7, with 7 nucleotides matching TRBD1. The V segment lost 6 bases and the J segment 6 bases; nucleotides outside the gene matches: 14. The CDR3 length is 15 residues. Germline CDR1 KGHSH, CDR2 LQKENI. This CDR3 is CASSPRRTGAREQYF. In DNA form, the CDR3 reads TGTGCCAGCTCCCCGAGAAGAACAGGGGCGCGCGAGCAGTACTTC.

The chain combines TRBV19 with TRBJ1-2, with D tentatively TRBD1 (5 bases). V was cut by 3 bases and J by 5 bases, with 13 bases left in between. The CDR3 runs to 14 residues. The germline V gene encodes CDR1 LNHDA and CDR2 SQIVND (reference sequence). The DNA of the CDR3 is TGTGCCAGTAGTATCTCAGGGTTCTCGTATGGCTACACCTTC. Amino acid sequence: CASSISGFSYGYTF.

This chain uses TRBV6-1 with TRBJ1-2; D call uncertain. CDR1 MNHNS and CDR2 SASEGT come from the germline V gene. V lost 2 bases to trimming and J lost 4 bases, with 20 bases between them. CDR3 length equals 17 residues. The CDR3 sequence: CASSEPTPGRASYGYTF. CDR3 coding DNA: TGTGCCAGCAGTGAACCTACCCCGGGGAGGGCTTCCTATGGCTACACCTTC.

V is TRBV10-1 and J is TRBJ1-1; a possible D gene is TRBD1 (6 bases). Trimming shortened V by 6 bases and J by 1 base, and 9 bases separated the two germline ends. The CDR3 runs 13 residues. Germline CDR1 reads WNHNN; CDR2 reads SYGVQD (reference sequence). The CDR3 bases are TGCGCCAGCAGCCAGGACAGGAACACTGAAGCTTTCTTT. Amino acid sequence: CASSQDRNTEAFF.

This clone has more than one count but fewer than ten. The V call is TRBV5-8, the J call TRBJ2-5, with 14 bases matching TRBD2. The germline V gene encodes CDR1 SGHTS and CDR2 YDEGEE. V lost 2 bases, J lost 0 bases, and 3 bases stayed unmatched. This CDR3 spans 17 amino acids. The CDR3 is CASSFGTSGGYQETQYF. The DNA of the CDR3 is TGTGCCAGCAGCTTTGGGACTAGCGGGGGTTACCAAGAGACCCAGTACTTC.

This clone was observed a single time. The chain links TRBV6-5 to TRBJ2-1; 7 nucleotides match TRBD2. The CDR3 sequence is 14 residues long. CDR1 is MNHEY and CDR2 is SVGAGI in the germline V gene. Germline trimming cut 8 bases from V and 0 bases from J; bases unmatched to any gene: 4. The CDR3 DNA reads as TGTGCCAGCCGGCGACTAGCCTCCTACAATGAGCAGTTCTTC. Translating it yields CASRRLASYNEQFF.

The J gene is TRBJ2-2, the V gene TRBV19; D gene ambiguous. V dropped 1 base and J dropped 5 bases, with 8 bases sitting between them. CDR3 length: 14 residues. Germline V lookup: CDR1 LNHDA, CDR2 SQIVND (reference sequence). CDR3 bases: TGTGCCAGTAGTATAGTTTCAGGTACCGGGGAGCTGTTTTTT. Translated: CASSIVSGTGELFF.

The chain has TRBV7-2 and TRBJ2-7; the match to TRBD2 covers 12 bases. The CDR3 contains 16 residues. V lost 2 bases and J lost 4; bases outside the gene matches: 6. CDR1 is SGHTA, CDR2 FQGNSA, per germline. Here the CDR3 reads CASSLMASGRAYEQYF. CDR3 coding DNA: TGTGCCAGCAGCTTAATGGCTAGCGGGAGGGCTTACGAGCAGTACTTC.

This clone occurred once. The V call is TRBV6-5, the J call TRBJ2-1; D might be TRBD2 (5 bases). CDR3 length: 11 residues. The V end lost 5 bases, the J end lost 12 bases, and 11 bases lay between the germline ends. Germline V lookup: CDR1 MNHEY, CDR2 SVGAGI. The CDR3 DNA is TGTGCCAGCAGTCTCGAGGGCGGGCAGTTCTTC. Its protein is CASSLEGGQFF.

The J gene is TRBJ2-5, the V gene TRBV28; no reliable D call. This CDR3 is built from 13 residues. V was cut by 3 bases and J by 1 base, with 6 bases left in between. CDR1 MDHEN and CDR2 SYDVKM come from the germline V gene. The CDR3 loop is CASSLSFQETQYF. CDR3 DNA sequence: TGTGCCAGCAGTTTGTCATTCCAAGAGACCCAGTACTTC. Combining the CDR3 with reference TRBV28 and TRBJ2-5 gives the whole variable domain DVKVTQSSRYLVKRTGEKVFLECVQDMDHENMFWYRQDPGLGLRLIYFSYDVKMKEKGDIPEGYSVSREKKERFSLILESASTNQTSMYLCASSLSFQETQYFGPGTRLLVL.

This rearrangement joins TRBV29-1 to TRBJ2-3; the D is unclear. The germline V and J ends were trimmed by 2 bases and 5 bases, with 11 bases remaining between them. The CDR3 spans 13 residues. Germline V gives CDR1 SQVTM, CDR2 ANQGSEA. CDR3: CSVELHPGDTQYF. CDR3 in DNA: TGCAGCGTTGAACTCCATCCGGGAGATACGCAGTATTTT.

The chain couples TRBV6-1 to TRBJ1-5; no reliable D call. This CDR3 is built from 15 residues. Germline-derived CDR1 and CDR2 are MNHNS and SASEGT. Trimming took 2 bases from V and 0 from J, leaving 8 bases between them. The CDR3 region is CASSERSYSNQPQHF. In DNA, the CDR3 is TGTGCCAGCAGTGAAAGAAGCTATAGCAATCAGCCCCAGCATTTT.

This clone has more than one count but fewer than ten. The chain combines TRBV5-1 with TRBJ1-6; 8 nucleotides agree with TRBD1. Per the germline V gene, CDR1 is SGHRS and CDR2 is YFSETQ. Trimming took 4 bases from V and 10 from J; bases not matched to a gene: 16. The CDR3 is 17 amino acids. The CDR3 loop is CASSHTPGGADLSPLHF. The CDR3 DNA follows: TGCGCCAGCAGCCACACTCCAGGGGGCGCGGATTTATCACCCCTCCACTTT.

This clone was counted a few times. The genes are TRBV29-1 and TRBJ2-1, with D possibly TRBD2 on 5 matching bases. Trimming removed 5 bases at V and 0 bases at J, with 11 bases between. The CDR3 length is 14 residues. Germline-derived CDR1 and CDR2 are SQVTM and ANQGSEA. DNA for the CDR3: TGCAGCGTTTCCGGGATCTACTCCTACAATGAGCAGTTCTTC. Translating it yields CSVSGIYSYNEQFF.

This clone was detected once. The chain uses TRBV5-4 and TRBJ2-1; 12 bases map to TRBD2. Germline-derived CDR1 and CDR2 are SGHNT and YYREEE (reference sequence). This CDR3 spans 16 amino acids. Trimming removed 0 bases from V and 7 bases from J; junction bases left unmatched: 5. Written as DNA, the CDR3 is TGTGCCAGCAGCTTGGGGGTGACTAGCGGGAGTAATGAGCAGTTCTTC. Encoded protein: CASSLGVTSGSNEQFF. Supplemented by reference TRBV5-4 and TRBJ2-1, the full variable domain reads ETGVTQSPTHLIKTRGQQVTLRCSSQSGHNTVSWYQQALGQGPQFIFQYYREEENGRGNFPPRFSGLQFPNYSSELNVNALELDDSALYLCASSLGVTSGSNEQFFGPGTRLTVL.

This chain connects TRBV27 to TRBJ1-2, with D hard to call. Germline V gene sequence: CDR1 MNHEY, CDR2 SMNVEV (reference sequence). The CDR3 totals 13 residues. Trimming pared 2 bases from V and 4 bases from J, leaving 8 bases between. The CDR3 DNA reads as TGTGCCAGCAGTTTACGGGTGGGCTATGGCTACACCTTC. Its translation is CASSLRVGYGYTF.

The chain employs TRBV13 and TRBJ1-2; 8 nucleotides match TRBD1. This CDR3 spans 15 amino acids. V trimming: 3 bases; J trimming: 4 bases; junction bases outside the gene matches: 7. The germline CDR1 and CDR2 sequences are PRHDT and FYEKMQ (reference sequence). CDR3 in DNA: TGTGCCAGCAGCTTGAGAGACAGGGGTGTCTATGGCTACACCTTC. Encoded protein: CASSLRDRGVYGYTF.